Below, 17 T cell receptor beta chains from the same sample are listed, as sequenced in a study of early T cells in non-severe SARS-CoV-2 infection. TCRdb ran MiXCR on the 5' RACE reads and lists one entry per CDR3 protein. There are some 58,000 distinct CDR3 sequences in the sample; about an eighth occur only once, and about 4% lies in the top ten. The sequencing input was whole blood. The receptors here all came from an adult who was a healthcare worker with PCR-confirmed SARS-CoV-2 infection or an uninfected control (not recorded which).

This clonotype was observed a handful of times. The CDR3 DNA follows: TGTGCCAGCAGTTCGACTAGCGGAAATACGCAGTATTTT. Translating it yields CASSSTSGNTQYF. This chain joins TRBV12-3 or TRBV12-4 and TRBJ2-3; 9 bases fit TRBD2. This CDR3 is 13 amino acids long. The V and J ends lost 4 bases and 7 bases, in that order; junction bases with no gene match: 3.

The rearrangement joins TRBV11-2 to TRBJ2-2; no definite D call. This CDR3 spans 13 amino acids. The germline gives CDR1 SGHAT, CDR2 FQNNGV. Trimming left V 3 bases short and J 5 bases short, with 7 bases between. The CDR3 bases are TGTGCCAGCAGCTTGCATGGGACCGGGGAGCTGTTTTTT. It is translated as CASSLHGTGELFF.

The J gene is TRBJ2-1, the V gene TRBV2; TRBD1 aligns across 7 bases. Germline CDR1 SNHLY, CDR2 FYNNEI. The ends lost 7 bases at V and 0 bases at J; junction bases unmatched: 9. The CDR3 has 16 amino acids. The CDR3 region has the DNA TGTGCCAGCATTGACATGACAGGGCGCTCCTACAATGAGCAGTTCTTC. This sequence encodes CASIDMTGRSYNEQFF.

This clonotype was seen many times. J is TRBJ1-5 and V is TRBV7-2; 9 nucleotides align to TRBD1. V lost 7 bases and J lost 0; bases outside the gene matches: 7. CDR3 size: 16 residues. From germline, CDR1 is SGHTA and CDR2 FQGNSA. The CDR3 nucleotides are TGTGCCAGCACCGCGACAGGGGGATATAGCAATCAGCCCCAGCATTTT. It translates to CASTATGGYSNQPQHF.

This clonotype was seen a few times. The CDR3 loop reads CASSHLGEGSPLHF. The CDR3 DNA sequence: TGTGCCAGCAGTCATTTAGGGGAGGGATCACCCCTCCACTTT. The chain links TRBV3-1 to TRBJ1-6; tentative D call: TRBD1 (5 bases). The germline gives CDR1 LGHDT, CDR2 YNNKEL (reference sequence). The CDR3 consists of 14 residues. V lost 6 bases and J lost 10, with 16 bases in between.

This clonotype was picked up many times. The V gene is TRBV7-8, the J gene TRBJ2-7; D gene ambiguous. V was pared by 4 bases and J by 3 bases, with 10 bases between. CDR3 length equals 13 residues. From germline, CDR1 is SGHVS and CDR2 FQNEAQ. The CDR3 sequence: CASSSLGRYEQYF. The CDR3 nucleotides are TGTGCCAGCAGCTCCCTCGGCCGCTACGAGCAGTACTTC. The whole variable domain, filled in from reference TRBV7-8 and TRBJ2-7, reads GAGVSQSPRYKVAKRGQDVALRCDPISGHVSLFWYQQALGQGPEFLTYFQNEAQLDKSGLPSDRFFAERPEGSVSTLKIQRTQQEDSAVYLCASSSLGRYEQYFGPGTRLTVT.

This clonotype was recorded at least ten times. The rearrangement links TRBV20-1 to TRBJ2-3, with TRBD1 identical over 7 bases. The V and J ends lost 0 bases and 3 bases, in that order; junction bases with no gene match: 6. Per the germline V gene, CDR1 is DFQATT and CDR2 is SNEGSKA (reference sequence). There are 15 residues in the CDR3. In DNA form, the CDR3 reads TGCAGTGCTAGAGATGTTGACAGGGTGACAGATACGCAGTATTTT. Its protein is CSARDVDRVTDTQYF.

This clonotype was detected many times. The CDR3 is CASAPGLAGVQETQYF. CDR3 coding DNA: TGTGCTAGTGCCCCCGGACTAGCGGGGGTCCAAGAGACCCAGTACTTC. The chain couples TRBV12-5 to TRBJ2-5; 13 nucleotides match TRBD2. V lost 7 bases, J lost 1 base, and 6 bases stayed unmatched. Germline CDR1 LGHNT, CDR2 FRNRAP. The CDR3 covers 16 residues.

This clonotype was observed a few times. CDR3 protein: CASSLDRGTEQYF. The CDR3 nucleotides are TGCGCCAGCAGCTTGGATCGGGGTACCGAGCAGTACTTC. The V gene is TRBV5-1, the J gene TRBJ2-7, with a tentative D call TRBD2 (5 bases). The V gene's germline CDR1 is SGHRS and CDR2 YFSETQ. V was trimmed by 0 bases and J by 6 bases, leaving 10 bases between them. There are 13 residues in the CDR3.

This clonotype occurred many times. The chain uses TRBV20-1 and TRBJ2-7; 7 nucleotides match TRBD1. In germline, CDR1 is DFQATT, CDR2 SNEGSKA (reference sequence). V was pared by 8 bases and J by 5 bases, with 9 bases of the junction left unmatched. There are 12 residues in the CDR3. As DNA, the CDR3 is TGCAGTCCCACCCGGGACAGCCACGAGCAGTACTTC. It is translated as CSPTRDSHEQYF.

This clonotype was seen ten or more times. This rearrangement joins TRBV4-1 to TRBJ2-2; TRBD1 is a possible D gene (5 bases). The CDR3 runs to 15 residues. Between the trimmed V and J ends, which lost 5 bases and 6 bases, there was a span of 16 bases. The germline gives CDR1 MGHRA, CDR2 YSYEKL. The DNA for the CDR3 is TGCGCCAGCAGCACCAACCTAGGCAGGGCCGGGGAGCTGTTTTTT. Its translation is CASSTNLGRAGELFF.

V is TRBV5-4 and J is TRBJ2-7, with D perhaps matching TRBD1 (6 bases). The CDR3 length is 16 residues. The germline V gene encodes CDR1 SGHNT and CDR2 YYREEE (reference sequence). V was cut by 7 bases and J by 0 bases, with 20 bases left in between. The CDR3 loop is CASSSRGGLSSYEQYF. In DNA form, the CDR3 reads TGTGCCAGCTCATCCAGGGGCGGGCTAAGCTCCTACGAGCAGTACTTC.

This clonotype was seen more than once but under ten times. The CDR3 is CASSASSGASYEQYF. CDR3 sequence (DNA): TGTGCCAGTAGTGCATCTAGCGGGGCCTCCTACGAGCAGTACTTC. V is TRBV19 and J is TRBJ2-7, with TRBD2 identical over 9 bases. There are 15 residues in the CDR3. Germline V gene sequence: CDR1 LNHDA, CDR2 SQIVND (reference sequence). V lost 5 bases and J lost 0; bases outside the gene matches: 5.

This clonotype was observed at least ten times. The chain links TRBV18 to TRBJ1-1, with D possibly being TRBD1 (6 bases). CDR1 KGHSH and CDR2 LQKENI come from the germline V gene. The CDR3 is 15 residues long. The V gene lost 3 bases and the J gene lost 6 bases, with 17 bases spanning the gap. CDR3 nucleotides: TGTGCCAGCTCACCTGGAGACAGGCACCCACCTGAAGCTTTCTTT. Translating gives CASSPGDRHPPEAFF.

This clonotype was seen a few times. An end of the junction does not agree with germline; a read error may underlie this. The chain carries TRBV5-4 and TRBJ2-1; 7 positions match TRBD1. Germline assignment: CDR1 SGHNT and CDR2 YYREEE (reference sequence). This CDR3 is built from 14 residues. CDR3 sequence reads: CANSSDRYNNEQFF. For the CDR3, the DNA is TGTGCCAACAGCTCGGACAGGTATAACAATGAGCAGTTCTTC.

This clonotype was counted a few times. The chain links TRBV28 to TRBJ2-5, with 9 bases identical to TRBD2. Unmatched junction bases numbered 15, after V lost 8 bases and J lost 2 bases. The CDR3 length is 17 residues. Germline CDR1 and CDR2: MDHEN and SYDVKM. DNA of the CDR3: TGTGCCAGCCAGGTCCTAGCGGGGAACGCCTTACAAGAGACCCAGTACTTC. Protein sequence: CASQVLAGNALQETQYF.

Only a few counts were recorded for this clonotype. J is TRBJ2-7 and V is TRBV5-6; 9 positions match TRBD2. J lost 1 base, V lost 4 bases, and 6 bases had no gene match. Looked up from germline, CDR1 is SGHDT and CDR2 is YYEEEE. CDR3 length equals 15 residues. CDR3 amino acids: CASSGSGGLSYEQYF. The CDR3 nucleotides are TGTGCCAGCAGCGGCAGCGGGGGGCTATCCTACGAGCAGTACTTC.